Presented here are 23 T cell receptor beta chains from one specimen sequenced in a study of Graves' ophthalmopathy and Graves' hyperthyroidism. The authors amplified TCR beta CDR3 regions, and they did so from RNA transcripts for repertoire sequencing. The first-round RT-PCR employed HTBI primers together with the Qiagen OneStep RT-PCR kit. A multiplex PCR was then performed as the second round. Each CDR3 protein gets one entry after TCRdb re-called the multiplex PCR reads with MiXCR. The repertoire holds hundreds of thousands of distinct CDR3 sequences, with about 40% as singletons. The material sequenced was peripheral blood. Every receptor here comes from an adult man with Graves' ophthalmopathy.

About this clonotype itself: The CDR3 does not close with the conserved phenylalanine or tryptophan, likely indicating a read error. The chain uses TRBV19 and TRBJ1-2; D possibly corresponds to TRBD1 (6 bases). Germline CDR1 LNHDA, CDR2 SQIVND (reference sequence). CDR3 length: 16 residues. The V and J ends lost 4 bases and 4 bases respectively, with 19 bases between them. The CDR3 DNA reads as TGTGCCAGTAGTAACCCAACAGGGAGTGGAACCTATGGCTACACCCTC. It specifies CASSNPTGSGTYGYTL.

The DNA for the CDR3 is TGCGCCAGCAGGCCGGGACTAGTGGGCACCGGGGAGCTGTTTTTT. Protein: CASRPGLVGTGELFF. The genes are TRBV4-3 and TRBJ2-2; TRBD2 agrees at 8 bases. Germline V gives CDR1 LGHNA, CDR2 YSLEER. J lost 4 bases, V lost 6 bases, and 7 bases had no gene match. The CDR3 covers 15 residues.

Comments on this clonotype: This may be a read error, as it is one base from a much larger clone. V usage is TRBV2 and J usage is TRBJ2-7, with 9 bases that match TRBD1. Looked up from germline, CDR1 is SNHLY and CDR2 is FYNNEI. Germline trimming cut 6 bases from V and 4 bases from J; bases unmatched to any gene: 7. The CDR3 runs to 14 residues. CDR3 loop: CASRSGTGFYEQYF. CDR3 in DNA: TGTGCCAGCAGAAGCGGGACAGGGTTTTACGAGCAGTACTTC.

This clonotype was recorded many times. This sequence joins TRBV7-9 and TRBJ1-1; perhaps TRBD1 as D (6 bases). CDR1 is SEHNR and CDR2 is FQNEAQ in the germline V gene (reference sequence). The ends were cut back, 5 bases at V and 0 bases at J, with 13 bases in the middle. The CDR3 length is 15 residues. The CDR3 spells CASSGSDRLNTEAFF. The CDR3 coding sequence is TGTGCCAGCAGCGGATCGGACAGACTGAACACTGAAGCTTTCTTT. Together with reference TRBV7-9 and TRBJ1-1, the CDR3 gives the full variable domain: DTGVSQNPRHKITKRGQNVTFRCDPISEHNRLYWYRQTLGQGPEFLTYFQNEAQLEKSRLLSDRFSAERPKGSFSTLEIQRTEQGDSAMYLCASSGSDRLNTEAFFGQGTRLTVV.

The genes are TRBV3-1 and TRBJ1-4, with no clear D. Trimming removed 3 bases at V and 6 bases at J, with 14 bases between. Per the germline V gene, CDR1 is LGHDT and CDR2 is YNNKEL (reference sequence). The CDR3 loop spans 15 amino acids. In nucleotides, the CDR3 is TGTGCCAGCAGCCACCTTTTCGAATCGGATGAAAAACTGTTTTTT. Translating gives CASSHLFESDEKLFF.

Here the CDR3 reads CASSYTSGDGDEQFF. The CDR3 DNA follows: TGTGCCAGCAGTTATACTAGCGGAGACGGCGATGAGCAGTTCTTC. The gene calls are TRBV2 and TRBJ2-5, with 8 bases matching TRBD2. TRBJ2-1 matches the DNA end more closely, so the J call is doubtful. The CDR3 has 15 amino acids. From germline, CDR1 is SNHLY and CDR2 FYNNEI.

The sample holds many counts of this clonotype. The genes are TRBV7-6 and TRBJ1-5, with D hard to call. V dropped 2 bases and J dropped 6 bases, with 8 bases sitting between them. The CDR3 runs to 13 residues. Germline V CDR1 and CDR2: SGHVS, FNYEAQ. CDR3 sequence: CASSLSTFQPQHF. The CDR3 nucleotides are TGTGCCAGCAGCTTATCTACCTTTCAGCCCCAGCATTTT.

This clonotype was observed many times. The chain links TRBV2 to TRBJ2-2; D uncertain. This CDR3 contains 12 residues. The V gene's germline CDR1 is SNHLY and CDR2 FYNNEI. The V gene lost 2 bases and the J gene lost 5 bases, with 3 bases spanning the gap. The CDR3 DNA reads TGTGCCAGCAGTGAATATACCGGGGAGCTGTTTTTT. Translation: CASSEYTGELFF.

At least ten counts were recorded for this clonotype. The rearrangement joins TRBV4-2 to TRBJ2-7, with 7 bases identical to TRBD2. This CDR3 region has 14 residues. Germline V gene sequence: CDR1 LGHNA, CDR2 YNFKEQ. V lost 0 bases and J lost 11; bases outside the gene matches: 10. CDR3 sequence: CASSQDFGGGRKYF. CDR3 in DNA: TGTGCCAGCAGCCAAGATTTCGGGGGAGGGCGTAAGTACTTC.

With respect to this clonotype: A much larger clone differs by one base, so this may be a read error. CDR3 region: CASSMGAGGRQETQYF. CDR3 bases: TGTGCCAGTAGTATGGGGGCAGGGGGCCGGCAAGAGACCCAGTACTTC. The chain is built from TRBV19 and TRBJ2-5; TRBD1 matches at 8 bases. The CDR3 is made up of 16 amino acids. In germline, CDR1 is LNHDA, CDR2 SQIVND (reference sequence). Losses at the gene ends were 3 bases for V and 2 bases for J; bases not matched to a gene: 8.

This clonotype was seen more than once but under ten times. CDR3: CASSLVGSSNYGYTF. CDR3 nucleotides: TGTGCCAGCAGCTTGGTGGGCAGCTCAAACTATGGCTACACCTTC. This rearrangement joins TRBV7-9 to TRBJ1-2; D ambiguous. Trimming left V 3 bases short and J 2 bases short, with 13 bases between. CDR3 length: 15 residues. CDR1 is SEHNR, CDR2 FQNEAQ, per germline (reference sequence).

The chain combines TRBV6-6 with TRBJ2-5, with no clear D. Germline CDR1 MNHNY, CDR2 SVGAGI (reference sequence). The CDR3 sequence is 15 residues long. V lost 5 bases and J lost 1, with 14 bases in between. This CDR3 reads CASSESPGSQETQYF. CDR3 DNA: TGTGCCAGCAGTGAATCCCCGGGCTCCCAAGAGACCCAGTACTTC.

This chain links TRBV19 with TRBJ1-2; the D is unclear. Looked up from germline, CDR1 is LNHDA and CDR2 is SQIVND (reference sequence). V shed 1 base and J shed 1 base, with 13 bases lying between them. The CDR3 contains 16 residues. CDR3 nucleotides: TGTGCCAGTAGTATAGCCCCTGGGCAGTTTAACTATGGCTACACCTTC. Protein: CASSIAPGQFNYGYTF.

This clonotype was detected a few times. The chain combines TRBV4-1 with TRBJ1-5; D is possibly TRBD1 (5 bases). The closer fit of TRBJ2-3 to the DNA end suggests the J call may be wrong. Germline V gives CDR1 MGHRA, CDR2 YSYEKL. CDR3 length: 13 residues. The CDR3 protein is CASSQDWGTHQYF. The CDR3 DNA reads TGCGCCAGCAGCCAAGATTGGGGCACTCATCAGTATTTT.

This clonotype was seen repeatedly, ten times or more. The rearrangement uses TRBV4-1 and TRBJ1-6; D is ambiguous. Germline CDR1 MGHRA, CDR2 YSYEKL. V was clipped by 1 base and J by 14 bases, with 12 bases between them. The CDR3 loop spans 13 amino acids. The CDR3 reads CASSQGVAWALHF. The CDR3 coding sequence is TGCGCCAGCAGCCAAGGGGTCGCATGGGCCCTCCACTTT.

V is TRBV3-1 and J is TRBJ2-7, with a possible D match to TRBD2 (6 bases). Trimming removed 4 bases from V and 3 bases from J, with 16 bases in between. CDR3 length equals 15 residues. Germline CDR1 and CDR2: LGHDT and YNNKEL (reference sequence). The CDR3 reads CASSPVRDSLYEQYF. The CDR3 coding sequence is TGTGCCAGCAGCCCGGTACGGGACTCCCTCTACGAGCAGTACTTC.

V is TRBV7-8 and J is TRBJ2-5; D is possibly TRBD2 (5 bases). Germline V gene sequence: CDR1 SGHVS, CDR2 FQNEAQ. V shed 6 bases and J shed 9 bases, with 17 bases lying between them. The CDR3 contains 13 residues. The CDR3 reads CASRLNSDQPQYF. CDR3 nucleotide sequence: TGTGCCAGCAGGCTCAATAGCGATCAGCCCCAGTACTTC.

Regarding this clonotype: Since a much larger clone is just one base distant, this may be a read error. The J gene is TRBJ1-6, the V gene TRBV7-2; TRBD1 agrees at 7 bases. Trimming at V came to 4 bases and at J to 7 bases, leaving 4 bases not matched to a gene. Germline V gene lookup returns CDR1 SGHTA and CDR2 FQGNSA. This CDR3 is 14 amino acids long. CDR3 in amino acids: CASSSGQPNSPLHF. The CDR3 DNA sequence: TGTGCCAGCAGCTCGGGACAGCCGAATTCACCCCTCCACTTT.

The chain has TRBV5-1 and TRBJ2-2; the match to TRBD1 covers 8 bases. The CDR3 has 15 residues. V lost 2 bases, J lost 5 bases, and 5 bases stayed unmatched. CDR1 is SGHRS, CDR2 YFSETQ, per germline. CDR3 DNA: TGCGCCAGCAGCTTCGGCAGGGGGCAGACCGGGGAGCTGTTTTTT. Residues: CASSFGRGQTGELFF. Variable domain in full (rest from reference TRBV5-1 and TRBJ2-2): KAGVTQTPRYLIKTRGQQVTLSCSPISGHRSVSWYQQTPGQGLQFLFEYFSETQRNKGNFPGRFSGRQFSNSRSEMNVSTLELGDSALYLCASSFGRGQTGELFFGEGSRLTVL.

A remark on this clonotype: A much larger clonotype is one base distant, so this may be a read error. The DNA of the CDR3 is TGTGCCAGCAGTAATTCTCAGGCCCCTGGGGACTTC. It translates to CASSNSQAPGDF. The rearrangement joins TRBV7-2 to TRBJ2-5, with unresolved D. This CDR3 comprises 12 residues. Germline V CDR1 and CDR2: SGHTA, FQGNSA.

This chain links TRBV7-9 with TRBJ1-3; the match to TRBD1 covers 11 bases. Losses at the gene ends were 0 bases for V and 0 bases for J; bases not matched to a gene: 7. Germline-derived CDR1 and CDR2 are SEHNR and FQNEAQ (reference sequence). This CDR3 comprises 19 residues. CDR3 sequence (DNA): TGTGCCAGCAGCTTAGCCCGGACAGGGGGCGACCACTCTGGAAACACCATATATTTT. Amino acids: CASSLARTGGDHSGNTIYF.

V gene TRBV10-3 combines with J gene TRBJ1-6; a weak D match, TRBD1 (5 bases). Germline V gene sequence: CDR1 ENHRY, CDR2 SYGVKD. CDR3 length equals 14 residues. V was clipped by 10 bases and J by 13 bases, with 23 bases between them. This chain's CDR3 is CATGTHPGPLPLHF. CDR3 sequence (DNA): TGTGCCACCGGTACCCATCCGGGACCTCTTCCCCTCCACTTT.

The chain joins TRBV20-1 to TRBJ2-7; TRBD1 matches 8 bases. The CDR3 is made up of 15 amino acids. V was pared by 1 base and J by 3 bases, with 8 bases of the junction left unmatched. Germline CDR1 DFQATT, CDR2 SNEGSKA (reference sequence). CDR3 sequence reads: CSARVPGDRHYEQYF. The CDR3, as DNA: TGCAGTGCTAGAGTGCCCGGGGACAGGCACTACGAGCAGTACTTC.